Below, 29 T cell receptor beta chains from the same sample are listed, as sequenced in a study of human T cells and chemical hapten exposure. The time point here: patch test 1, 2 weeks after DPC sensitization. Noted treatment: therapeutic diphenylcyclopropenone sensitization with weekly scalp DPC. MiXCR, run by TCRdb on the RACE reads, gives a single entry per CDR3 protein. This sample has about 100,000 distinct CDR3 sequences; roughly a tenth occur once, and the top ten carry less than 2.5%. The sequences come from whole blood, collected in connection with sensitization to the hapten diphenylcyclopropenone (DPC). These receptors originate from a man aged 35 to 55 with alopecia areata. Some clones in this sample may be carry-over from other donors' samples.

This clonotype turned up a few times. This chain joins TRBV6-2 or TRBV6-3 and TRBJ1-6; D is possibly TRBD1 (5 bases). Per the germline V gene, CDR1 is MNHEY and CDR2 is SVGEGT. V was cut by 6 bases and J by 0 bases, with 18 bases left in between. This CDR3 contains 18 residues. This CDR3 reads CASREPQDGSSYNSPLHF. CDR3 coding DNA: TGTGCCAGCAGAGAACCACAGGACGGGAGCTCCTATAATTCACCCCTCCACTTT.

The rearrangement uses TRBV5-1 and TRBJ2-7, with unresolved D. Trimming cost V 2 bases and J 0 bases, with 12 bases left between them. The germline gives CDR1 SGHRS, CDR2 YFSETQ. This CDR3 spans 15 amino acids. CDR3 DNA: TGCGCCAGCAGCTTCGGCGGCGGAAGCTCCTACGAGCAGTACTTC. Its translation is CASSFGGGSSYEQYF.

A few counts support this clonotype. J is TRBJ1-6 and V is TRBV7-8; D call uncertain. Germline V CDR1 and CDR2: SGHVS, FQNEAQ. V lost 0 bases and J lost 10, with 16 bases in between. The CDR3 is 16 amino acids. DNA for the CDR3: TGTGCCAGCAGCTTAGCGATAGGAAGGGTACAATCACCCCTCCACTTT. Its protein product is CASSLAIGRVQSPLHF.

The chain uses TRBV12-3 or TRBV12-4 and TRBJ2-1, with TRBD2 identical over 13 bases. The V gene end was trimmed by 5 bases and the J gene end by 10 bases; junction bases not matched to a gene: 8. The CDR3 loop spans 15 amino acids. The CDR3 DNA reads TGTGCCAGCAGTCCCTGGACTAGCGGGAGCTCCGAGCAGTTCTTC. Amino acids: CASSPWTSGSSEQFF.

The sample holds a few counts of this clonotype. The V gene is TRBV11-1, the J gene TRBJ1-4, with D tentatively TRBD1 (5 bases). There are 13 residues in the CDR3. V was cut by 8 bases and J by 7 bases, with 14 bases left in between. Germline V lookup: CDR1 SGHAT, CDR2 FQDESV (reference sequence). The CDR3 DNA reads as TGTGCCAGCTACCGGGACCCCGTTGAAAAACTGTTTTTT. It specifies CASYRDPVEKLFF.

In this sample, this clonotype turned up a few times. The chain combines TRBV2 with TRBJ2-3, with no clear D. Trimming cost V 1 base and J 10 bases, with 12 bases left between them. The CDR3 spans 13 residues. Germline V gene sequence: CDR1 SNHLY, CDR2 FYNNEI. The DNA for the CDR3 is TGTGCCAGCAGTGAAGAAGTTTTAGGTGCGCAGTATTTT. Protein sequence: CASSEEVLGAQYF. The full variable domain, its missing parts supplied by reference TRBV2 and TRBJ2-3, is EPEVTQTPSHQVTQMGQEVILRCVPISNHLYFYWYRQILGQKVEFLVSFYNNEISEKSEIFDDQFSVERPDGSNFTLKIRSTKLEDSAMYFCASSEEVLGAQYFGPGTRLTVL.

Points on this clonotype: Compared with germline, one end of the junction differs, possibly owing to a read error. The chain uses TRBV18 and TRBJ2-3; 8 positions agree with TRBD2. In germline, CDR1 is KGHSH, CDR2 LQKENI. The CDR3 runs 14 residues. The CDR3 DNA reads as TGTGCCACCTCACTAGCGGTTAGCACAGATACGCAGTATTTT. Protein: CATSLAVSTDTQYF. Looking up the rest from reference TRBV18 and TRBJ2-3 gives the full variable domain: NAGVMQNPRHLVRRRGQEARLRCSPMKGHSHVYWYRQLPEEGLKFMVYLQKENIIDESGMPKERFSAEFPKEGPSILRIQQVVRGDSAAYFCATSLAVSTDTQYFGPGTRLTVL.

The chain joins TRBV2 to TRBJ1-2, with 8 positions matching TRBD1. V was clipped by 0 bases and J by 2 bases; unmatched bases: 5. The germline CDR1 and CDR2 sequences are SNHLY and FYNNEI. CDR3 size: 16 residues. Here the CDR3 reads CASSEATNRGNYGYTF. The DNA of the CDR3 is TGTGCCAGCAGTGAAGCTACTAACAGGGGGAACTATGGCTACACCTTC.

The V and J genes are TRBV5-4 and TRBJ2-5; D might be TRBD1 (5 bases). Trimming stripped 4 bases from V and 7 bases from J, with 11 bases between. This CDR3 has 12 residues. From germline, CDR1 is SGHNT and CDR2 YYREEE (reference sequence). The CDR3 protein is CASSQQDRTQYF. In DNA, the CDR3 is TGTGCCAGCAGCCAACAGGATCGGACCCAGTACTTC. The variable domain in full, completed from reference TRBV5-4 and TRBJ2-5, reads ETGVTQSPTHLIKTRGQQVTLRCSSQSGHNTVSWYQQALGQGPQFIFQYYREEENGRGNFPPRFSGLQFPNYSSELNVNALELDDSALYLCASSQQDRTQYFGPGTRLLVL.

V usage is TRBV29-1 and J usage is TRBJ2-3, with no clear D. From germline, CDR1 is SQVTM and CDR2 ANQGSEA. Trimming shortened V by 5 bases and J by 4 bases, and 7 bases separated the two germline ends. The CDR3 contains 11 residues. For the CDR3, the DNA is TGCAGCGTTCGGGTCGCAGATACGCAGTATTTT. Translation gives CSVRVADTQYF.

The chain uses TRBV14 and TRBJ1-2; D may be TRBD1 (5 bases). CDR3 length: 14 amino acids. Trimming removed 1 base at V and 1 base at J, with 7 bases between. CDR1 and CDR2 from the germline V gene are SGHDN and FVKESK. The DNA for the CDR3 is TGTGCCAGCAGCCAAGTGGGGGGTAACTATGGCTACACCTTC. Translated: CASSQVGGNYGYTF. Supplemented by reference TRBV14 and TRBJ1-2, the full variable domain reads EAGVTQFPSHSVIEKGQTVTLRCDPISGHDNLYWYRRVMGKEIKFLLHFVKESKQDESGMPNNRFLAERTGGTYSTLKVQPAELEDSGVYFCASSQVGGNYGYTFGSGTRLTVV.

This clonotype came up a few times. This chain links TRBV5-1 with TRBJ2-3; D remains ambiguous. Trimming cost V 4 bases and J 5 bases, with 11 bases left between them. The CDR3 runs to 13 residues. Looked up from germline, CDR1 is SGHRS and CDR2 is YFSETQ. The CDR3 region is CASSPLLEDTQYF. CDR3 bases: TGCGCCAGCAGCCCCCTGTTAGAAGATACGCAGTATTTT.

This clonotype was counted at least ten times. CDR3 nucleotide sequence: TGTGCCAGCAGCAAAGAGCTAGGTGATACAAGCAATCAGCCCCAGCATTTT. Translation: CASSKELGDTSNQPQHF. The V call is TRBV21-1, the J call TRBJ1-5. TRBV21-1 is designated a pseudogene. The CDR3 is made up of 17 amino acids.

The J gene is TRBJ2-7, the V gene TRBV7-2; D assignment may be TRBD1 or TRBD2 (5 bases each). V was trimmed by 0 bases and J by 2 bases, leaving 23 bases between them. The V gene's germline CDR1 is SGHTA and CDR2 FQGNSA. The CDR3 is 19 amino acids. The DNA of the CDR3 is TGTGCCAGCAGCTTAGCACCCCGGGGTAGCATGGTAGGGGCCTACGAGCAGTACTTC. Translating it yields CASSLAPRGSMVGAYEQYF.

The chain employs TRBV24-1 and TRBJ2-3; the D gene is possibly TRBD1 (5 bases). This CDR3 comprises 13 residues. The V end was cut by 2 bases, the J end by 4 bases, with 6 bases between. CDR1 and CDR2 from the germline V gene are KGHDR and SFDVKD. Written as DNA, the CDR3 is TGTGCCACCAGTGATTCAGGGCCAGATACGCAGTATTTT. This gives the protein CATSDSGPDTQYF.

This clonotype was detected a few times. This chain links TRBV28 with TRBJ2-7, with 9 positions matching TRBD1. Germline V gene data show CDR1 as MDHEN and CDR2 as SYDVKM. This CDR3 has 15 amino acids. The ends lost 10 bases at V and 3 bases at J; junction bases unmatched: 13. CDR3 amino acids: CATSTQGALGYEQYF. The CDR3 DNA follows: TGTGCCACCTCCACACAGGGGGCTCTTGGCTACGAGCAGTACTTC.

This sequence joins TRBV7-8 and TRBJ2-1; D possibly uses TRBD1 or TRBD2 (5 bases each). V lost 1 base to trimming and J lost 0 bases, with 13 bases between them. The CDR3 contains 17 residues. Germline CDR1 reads SGHVS; CDR2 reads FQNEAQ. The DNA for the CDR3 is TGTGCCAGCAGCTTAGATTCGTGGGGGAGCTCCTACAATGAGCAGTTCTTC. As protein: CASSLDSWGSSYNEQFF.

In its sample, this clonotype was seen a few times. This sequence joins TRBV5-1 and TRBJ2-3; 8 bases fit TRBD2. The germline V gene encodes CDR1 SGHRS and CDR2 YFSETQ. CDR3 length equals 14 residues. J gave up 12 bases and V 4 bases, and 13 bases lay outside the gene matches. CDR3 loop: CASSPWGSGIEQYF. CDR3 sequence (DNA): TGCGCCAGCAGCCCGTGGGGTAGCGGGATTGAACAGTATTTT.

This clonotype was counted only a few times. This chain joins TRBV20-1 and TRBJ2-1; 7 nucleotides agree with TRBD2. The germline V gene has CDR1 DFQATT and CDR2 SNEGSKA (reference sequence). The CDR3 runs to 13 residues. The junction had 9 bases not matched to a gene; V was cut back by 6 bases and J by 7 bases. The CDR3 is CSAQRAGINEQFF. For the CDR3, the DNA is TGCAGTGCCCAAAGAGCGGGAATAAATGAGCAGTTCTTC.

Ten or more counts support this clonotype. This chain links TRBV6-2 or TRBV6-3 with TRBJ2-3; D gene uncertain. Germline CDR1 is MNHEY and CDR2 is SVGEGT. The ends were cut back, 6 bases at V and 6 bases at J, with 13 bases in the middle. This CDR3 is built from 13 residues. Here the CDR3 reads CASRITHSDTQYF. As DNA, the CDR3 is TGTGCCAGCAGGATCACCCACAGTGATACGCAGTATTTT.

The chain couples TRBV4-3 to TRBJ2-1; TRBD1 agrees at 9 bases. The CDR3 sequence is 15 residues long. Unmatched junction bases numbered 9, after V lost 0 bases and J lost 12 bases. The germline V gene has CDR1 LGHNA and CDR2 YSLEER. CDR3 protein: CASSQDGTGSGGQFF. The CDR3 bases are TGCGCCAGCAGCCAAGACGGGACAGGGTCCGGCGGGCAGTTCTTC.

The chain has TRBV5-1 and TRBJ2-3; the match to TRBD2 covers 7 bases. CDR3 size: 15 residues. V trimming: 2 bases; J trimming: 4 bases; junction bases outside the gene matches: 7. Germline V gives CDR1 SGHRS, CDR2 YFSETQ. CDR3 in DNA: TGCGCCAGCAGCTTCGGCGGGAGTTCGGCAGATACGCAGTATTTT. This sequence encodes CASSFGGSSADTQYF. Together with reference TRBV5-1 and TRBJ2-3, the CDR3 gives the full variable domain: KAGVTQTPRYLIKTRGQQVTLSCSPISGHRSVSWYQQTPGQGLQFLFEYFSETQRNKGNFPGRFSGRQFSNSRSEMNVSTLELGDSALYLCASSFGGSSADTQYFGPGTRLTVL.

This clonotype came up many times. CDR3 DNA: TGTGCCAGCAGCTTAGGGCGGTACTATGGCTACACCTTC. Its protein is CASSLGRYYGYTF. This chain joins TRBV11-2 and TRBJ1-2; D remains ambiguous. Germline-derived CDR1 and CDR2 are SGHAT and FQNNGV. The CDR3 is made up of 13 amino acids. V was trimmed by 1 base and J by 3 bases, leaving 6 bases between them. The full variable domain, rest sourced from reference TRBV11-2 and TRBJ1-2, is EAGVAQSPRYKIIEKRQSVAFWCNPISGHATLYWYQQILGQGPKLLIQFQNNGVVDDSQLPKDRFSAERLKGVDSTLKIQPAKLEDSAVYLCASSLGRYYGYTFGSGTRLTVV.

The sample holds a few counts of this clonotype. This CDR3 is CASSRGLAGAGGELFF. In DNA form, the CDR3 reads TGTGCCAGCAGCCGGGGACTAGCGGGAGCGGGCGGGGAGCTGTTTTTT. J is TRBJ2-2 and V is TRBV3-1; 14 nucleotides agree with TRBD2. Germline V gene lookup returns CDR1 LGHDT and CDR2 YNNKEL (reference sequence). Trimming took 4 bases from V and 7 from J; bases not matched to a gene: 5. CDR3 length: 16 residues.

Ten or more counts support this clonotype. This chain connects TRBV4-2 to TRBJ1-1, with 7 bases lining up with TRBD1. This CDR3 is built from 15 residues. The V segment lost 4 bases and the J segment 3 bases; nucleotides outside the gene matches: 8. Germline-derived CDR1 and CDR2 are LGHNA and YNFKEQ. CDR3 residues: CASSPQGGWYTEAFF. Written as DNA, the CDR3 is TGTGCCAGCAGCCCCCAGGGGGGTTGGTACACTGAAGCTTTCTTT.

This chain connects TRBV13 to TRBJ2-5; D is unresolved. The V gene lost 6 bases and the J gene lost 3 bases, with 14 bases spanning the gap. The CDR3 length is 14 residues. Germline CDR1 PRHDT, CDR2 FYEKMQ (reference sequence). CDR3 nucleotides: TGTGCCAGCAGTTCTACAGATTTCGAAGAGACCCAGTACTTC. Its translation is CASSSTDFEETQYF.

In its sample, this clonotype was seen many times. The J gene is TRBJ1-2, the V gene TRBV20-1; 12 bases match TRBD1. The V gene end was trimmed by 6 bases and the J gene end by 6 bases; junction bases not matched to a gene: 17. This CDR3 spans 17 amino acids. The V gene's germline CDR1 is DFQATT and CDR2 SNEGSKA (reference sequence). The CDR3 DNA follows: TGCAGTGCACGAAGCCGGGACAGGGGGCAAGGGGAAGATGGCTACACCTTC. Residues: CSARSRDRGQGEDGYTF.

Ten or more counts support this clonotype. The chain links TRBV28 to TRBJ1-6; the D gene is possibly TRBD1 (5 bases). This CDR3 is 14 amino acids long. V was cut by 8 bases and J by 6 bases, with 14 bases left in between. Germline CDR1 and CDR2: MDHEN and SYDVKM. In nucleotides, the CDR3 is TGTGCCAGCGCCGGGGGATCAAGTAATTCACCCCTCCACTTT. It encodes CASAGGSSNSPLHF.

This clonotype was seen only a few times. The CDR3 loop is CASSEAPGARTDTQYF. Here the CDR3 DNA reads TGTGCCAGCAGTGAAGCTCCGGGGGCCCGCACAGATACGCAGTATTTT. The rearrangement joins TRBV6-1 to TRBJ2-3, with D possibly being TRBD1 or TRBD2 (6 bases each). Looked up from germline, CDR1 is MNHNS and CDR2 is SASEGT. The V end lost 0 bases, the J end lost 1 base, and 11 bases lay between the germline ends. The CDR3 length is 16 residues.